The T cell receptor beta chain described here comes from a study of blood T cells in healthy people across ages. Study context: Per every two T cells, about one barcoded beta molecule was captured by template switching. Study-level results: Across samples, TCR beta diversity tracked strongly with naive T cell percentage.

For this clonotype: The antigen remains unidentified.

Alongside a J-beta primer mix, a sample-barcoded 5' primer served in a second PCR lasting roughly 6 to 11 cycles. Each cDNA molecule, via a template-switch adaptor with 12 random nucleotides, was tagged. TCRdb re-called the 5' RACE reads with MiXCR, one entry per CDR3 protein. This sample carries roughly 800,000 distinct CDR3 sequences, nearly 60% of them seen once, and the ten largest clones take approximately 21%. Sequencing was performed on blood. This sequence originates from a man between 25 and 39 years old in good health.

CDR3 residues: CASLGTAGFF. The CDR3 DNA is TGTGCCAGCCTCGGTACGGCTGGGTTCTTC. The chain is built from TRBV21-1 and TRBJ2-1. TRBV21-1 is shown as a pseudogene. CDR3 size: 10 residues.